The 26 T cell receptor beta chains below were found in one sample sequenced in a study of T cells in Graves' hyperthyroidism and ophthalmopathy. What was amplified from RNA transcripts were TCR beta CDR3 regions. With the HTBI primer set, the TCR CDR3 went through a first round of RT-PCR. Using its own MiXCR run on the multiplex PCR reads, TCRdb lists one record per CDR3 protein. Of 550,000 to 600,000 distinct CDR3 sequences in the sample, roughly 50% are singletons; the top ten hold around 20%. The specimen sequenced was peripheral blood or thyroid tissue (not recorded which). These receptors came from an adult woman with Graves' disease, either hyperthyroidism or ophthalmopathy (not recorded which).

This clonotype occurred a few times. The rearrangement links TRBV25-1 to TRBJ2-6; D is perhaps TRBD1 or TRBD2 (5 bases each). Germline CDR1 reads MGHDK; CDR2 reads SYGVNS. V gave up 1 base and J gave up 3 bases, with 13 bases separating them. The CDR3 runs 17 residues. In DNA form, the CDR3 reads TGTGCCAGCAGTGAATCGTATGGGGGATTTGGGGCCAACGTCCTGACTTTC. It codes for CASSESYGGFGANVLTF.

This clonotype was observed at least ten times. The rearrangement uses TRBV2 and TRBJ1-2, with a tentative D call TRBD1 (5 bases). This CDR3 is built from 13 residues. V lost 7 bases, J lost 3 bases, and 12 bases lay in between. Germline CDR1 reads SNHLY; CDR2 reads FYNNEI. CDR3 in DNA: TGTGCCAGCAACGGGGGGTTTGACTATGGCTACACCTTC. As protein: CASNGGFDYGYTF.

The chain joins TRBV10-3 to TRBJ1-6; D ambiguous. CDR3 length equals 12 residues. Germline V CDR1 and CDR2: ENHRY, SYGVKD. V gave up 7 bases and J gave up 8 bases, with 9 bases separating them. CDR3 region: CAITGGYSPLHF. For the CDR3, the DNA is TGTGCCATCACCGGCGGATATTCACCCCTCCACTTT.

This clonotype came up a few times. The chain employs TRBV7-6 and TRBJ1-5; D is perhaps TRBD1 (5 bases). The CDR3 is made up of 13 amino acids. V was cut by 1 base and J by 14 bases, with 15 bases left in between. CDR1 and CDR2 (germline): SGHVS, FNYEAQ. CDR3 sequence reads: CASSLGAGLYEHF. CDR3 nucleotide sequence: TGTGCCAGCAGCTTAGGGGCAGGGCTCTACGAGCATTTT.

This clonotype has at least ten counts. The rearrangement joins TRBV10-3 to TRBJ1-1, with D uncertain. Between the trimmed V and J ends, which lost 8 bases and 1 base, there was a span of 17 bases. Germline V gene lookup returns CDR1 ENHRY and CDR2 SYGVKD. The length of the CDR3 is 15 residues. This CDR3 is CAISKRGEGNTEAFF. CDR3 sequence (DNA): TGTGCCATCTCCAAGCGAGGAGAGGGGAACACTGAAGCTTTCTTT.

The V call is TRBV10-3, the J call TRBJ1-4; D is unclear. The germline V gene has CDR1 ENHRY and CDR2 SYGVKD. The CDR3 totals 10 residues. V lost 4 bases and J lost 10, with 4 bases in between. The CDR3, as DNA: TGTGCCATCAGTGTCGGAAAACTGTTTTTT. Its translation: CAISVGKLFF.

The chain is built from TRBV10-3 and TRBJ1-1; TRBD1 matches 7 bases. Losses at the gene ends were 2 bases for V and 8 bases for J; bases not matched to a gene: 5. The CDR3 has 13 amino acids. In germline, CDR1 is ENHRY, CDR2 SYGVKD. The CDR3 protein is CAISEETGLEAFF. The CDR3 DNA sequence: TGTGCCATCAGTGAGGAGACAGGGCTCGAAGCTTTCTTT.

Comment on this clonotype: A clone one base away is much larger, so this may be a read error. V gene TRBV5-1 combines with J gene TRBJ2-7; maybe TRBD2 (5 bases). The CDR3 loop spans 13 amino acids. The germline gives CDR1 SGHRS, CDR2 YFSETQ. The CDR3 sequence: CAGSPPREPEQYF. The CDR3 region has the DNA TGCGCCGGCAGCCCCCCTCGGGAACCCGAGCAGTACTTC.

This sequence joins TRBV20-1 and TRBJ2-7; 7 positions agree with TRBD1. The J segment lost 1 base and the V segment lost 5 bases, leaving 8 bases of the junction unmatched. The germline V gene has CDR1 DFQATT and CDR2 SNEGSKA (reference sequence). This CDR3 spans 14 amino acids. Here the CDR3 reads CSAEDREESYEQYF. CDR3 nucleotide sequence: TGCAGTGCTGAAGACAGGGAAGAGTCCTACGAGCAGTACTTC.

In DNA, the CDR3 is TGTGCCTGGAGCAAGGTTAGGAAGGGAATAACTGGCTACACCTTC. Residues: CAWSKVRKGITGYTF. The chain has TRBV30 and TRBJ1-2; D is uncertain. Germline assignment: CDR1 GTSNPN and CDR2 SVGIG (reference sequence). Trimming removed 3 bases at V and 7 bases at J, with 21 bases between. This CDR3 is 15 amino acids long.

This clonotype was counted ten times or more. The V gene is TRBV20-1, the J gene TRBJ1-1, with D tentatively TRBD1 (6 bases). The germline V gene has CDR1 DFQATT and CDR2 SNEGSKA (reference sequence). The CDR3 spans 15 residues. Trimming cost V 0 bases and J 3 bases, with 14 bases left between them. The chain's CDR3 is CSARDLGGRHTEAFF. Here the CDR3 DNA reads TGCAGTGCTAGAGATCTCGGGGGGCGTCACACTGAAGCTTTCTTT.

This clonotype was counted only a few times. The rearrangement joins TRBV9 to TRBJ1-2; no definite D call. CDR1 SGDLS and CDR2 YYNGEE come from the germline V gene. The length of the CDR3 is 13 residues. V was pared by 0 bases and J by 8 bases, with 11 bases between. CDR3 in DNA: TGTGCCAGCAGCGTAGTTGGTGGGTTCGGCTACACCTTC. This sequence encodes CASSVVGGFGYTF.

This clonotype was detected many times. The CDR3: CAISEQNTGELFF. The CDR3 coding sequence is TGTGCCATCAGTGAACAGAACACCGGGGAGCTGTTTTTT. The chain joins TRBV10-3 to TRBJ2-2, with D hard to call. This CDR3 has 13 amino acids. Looked up from germline, CDR1 is ENHRY and CDR2 is SYGVKD. V shed 3 bases and J shed 1 base, with 3 bases lying between them.

On this clonotype itself: Compared with germline, one end of the junction differs, possibly owing to a read error. This sequence joins TRBV29-1 and TRBJ1-6; 10 positions agree with TRBD1. CDR3 size: 16 residues. CDR1 is SQVTM and CDR2 is ANQGSEA in the germline V gene. DNA for the CDR3: TGCAGCGTGAACGACAGGGGGCAGGGGTATAATTCGCCCCTCCACTTT. This sequence encodes CSVNDRGQGYNSPLHF.

This clonotype was counted ten times or more. The chain employs TRBV5-1 and TRBJ1-1; 8 bases are a match to TRBD1. The V and J ends lost 0 bases and 5 bases, in that order; junction bases with no gene match: 3. This CDR3 is built from 14 residues. The germline gives CDR1 SGHRS, CDR2 YFSETQ. Here the CDR3 DNA reads TGCGCCAGCAGCTTGGGGACAGGGATGACTGAAGCTTTCTTT. Translation: CASSLGTGMTEAFF. Full variable domain (rest looked up from reference TRBV5-1 and TRBJ1-1): KAGVTQTPRYLIKTRGQQVTLSCSPISGHRSVSWYQQTPGQGLQFLFEYFSETQRNKGNFPGRFSGRQFSNSRSEMNVSTLELGDSALYLCASSLGTGMTEAFFGQGTRLTVV.

This clonotype was seen at least ten times. This chain uses TRBV20-1 with TRBJ2-5; a weak D match, TRBD1 (5 bases). The CDR3 is 14 residues long. V was trimmed by 0 bases and J by 6 bases, leaving 14 bases between them. Germline V gene sequence: CDR1 DFQATT, CDR2 SNEGSKA (reference sequence). The CDR3 reads CSARDPQGIQTQYF. In DNA form, the CDR3 reads TGCAGTGCTAGAGATCCGCAGGGTATACAGACCCAGTACTTC.

The CDR3: CSQDRSSSYEQYF. CDR3 in DNA: TGCAGCCAAGATAGGTCAAGCTCCTACGAGCAGTACTTC. The rearrangement joins TRBV29-1 to TRBJ2-7; D unresolved. V shed 8 bases and J shed 0 bases, with 14 bases lying between them. The CDR3 covers 13 residues. The germline V gene encodes CDR1 SQVTM and CDR2 ANQGSEA.

This clonotype occurred a few times. V usage is TRBV29-1 and J usage is TRBJ1-4; D is uncertain. This CDR3 region has 12 residues. The germline V gene encodes CDR1 SQVTM and CDR2 ANQGSEA. V lost 1 base, J lost 8 bases, and 8 bases lay in between. The CDR3 nucleotides are TGCAGCGTTGAAGGGGGAGGCGAAAAACTGTTTTTT. Translation: CSVEGGGEKLFF.

In regard to this clonotype: A much larger clone sits a single nucleotide away, making a read error possible. The chain couples TRBV11-2 to TRBJ2-7; TRBD2 matches 11 bases. CDR3 size: 14 residues. CDR1 and CDR2 (germline): SGHAT, FQNNGV. The CDR3 nucleotides read TGTGCCAGCAGAACACTAGCGGGAGCCTACGAGCAGCACTTC. It is translated as CASRTLAGAYEQHF.

This clonotype appeared many times. The chain joins TRBV28 to TRBJ1-1; D is unclear. Looked up from germline, CDR1 is MDHEN and CDR2 is SYDVKM. V gave up 5 bases and J gave up 3 bases, with 10 bases separating them. The CDR3 covers 13 residues. DNA for the CDR3: TGTGCCAGCAGTCGCCCCTTAGACACTGAAGCTTTCTTT. Encoded protein: CASSRPLDTEAFF.

This clonotype was seen at least ten times. The chain employs TRBV7-2 and TRBJ2-5; the D gene is possibly TRBD2 (5 bases). CDR3 length: 14 residues. The V end was cut by 3 bases, the J end by 1 base, with 9 bases between. CDR1 and CDR2 (germline): SGHTA, FQGNSA. This chain's CDR3 is CASSFLSGQETQYF. In nucleotides, the CDR3 is TGTGCCAGCAGCTTTCTAAGCGGCCAAGAGACCCAGTACTTC.

The rearrangement joins TRBV5-6 to TRBJ2-5, with D unclear. Trimming took 2 bases from V and 5 from J, leaving 10 bases between them. The germline gives CDR1 SGHDT, CDR2 YYEEEE. This CDR3 is 13 amino acids long. CDR3 in DNA: TGTGCCAGCAGCTTAGGAGTCTTGGAGACCCAGTACTTC. Protein sequence: CASSLGVLETQYF.

This clonotype was seen only once. The chain uses TRBV28 and TRBJ2-7; tentatively, D is TRBD2 (6 bases). This CDR3 contains 15 residues. Trimming cost V 4 bases and J 5 bases, with 18 bases left between them. Germline-derived CDR1 and CDR2 are MDHEN and SYDVKM. In DNA, the CDR3 is TGTGCCAGCAGTTCGGGAGCCGACTCACGGGACGAGCAGTACTTC. Its protein is CASSSGADSRDEQYF.

This chain uses TRBV20-1 with TRBJ1-1, with D possibly matching TRBD1 (5 bases). V lost 0 bases, J lost 3 bases, and 20 bases lay in between. The CDR3 length is 17 residues. Germline assignment: CDR1 DFQATT and CDR2 SNEGSKA (reference sequence). The CDR3 DNA sequence: TGCAGTGCTAGAGATCGGTGGGGCAGGGTCGGGGACACTGAAGCTTTCTTT. It is translated as CSARDRWGRVGDTEAFF.

The J gene is TRBJ1-5, the V gene TRBV9; 7 bases are a match to TRBD1. The V segment lost 3 bases and the J segment 0 bases; nucleotides outside the gene matches: 6. Germline-derived CDR1 and CDR2 are SGDLS and YYNGEE. This CDR3 contains 16 residues. The CDR3 DNA follows: TGTGCCAGCAGCGCGGGACAGCCTTATAGCAATCAGCCCCAGCATTTT. This gives the protein CASSAGQPYSNQPQHF.

This clonotype was found many times. J is TRBJ1-1 and V is TRBV7-8, with 7 bases matching TRBD1. Germline CDR1 reads SGHVS; CDR2 reads FQNEAQ. J was trimmed by 1 base and V by 1 base; bases with no gene match: 12. CDR3 length: 18 amino acids. The CDR3 protein is CASSLVLVQGRKNTEAFF. As DNA, the CDR3 is TGTGCCAGCAGCTTAGTTTTGGTACAGGGGCGGAAGAACACTGAAGCTTTCTTT.